The rows below give T cell receptor beta chains drawn from one sample of a study of T cells in Graves' hyperthyroidism and ophthalmopathy. TCRdb reprocessed the multiplex PCR reads via MiXCR and lists one record per CDR3 protein. The repertoire includes around 270,000 distinct CDR3 sequences, around 20% of them detected once, and approximately 37% sits in the top ten. Sequencing used blood. The receptors stem from a man between 50 and 59 years old with Graves' ophthalmopathy. CDR3s include the opening cysteine and the closing phenylalanine or tryptophan. A D gene is named only where the DNA matches it firmly. A row's size may be missing; if present it is once, few, many or a size class.

J gene | D gene | V gene | clone size | CDR3 protein | CDR3 DNA
TRBJ2-3 | - | TRBV18 | many | CASSPGGVADTQYF | TGTGCCAGCTCACCAGGCGGTGTGGCTGATACGCAGTATTTT
TRBJ2-7 | - | TRBV28 | - | CASSFIRDLGEQYF | TGTGCCAGCAGTTTCATCAGGGATTTAGGGGAGCAGTACTTC
TRBJ2-5 | TRBD1 | TRBV30 | many | CAWSFTGGWRETQYF | TGTGCCTGGAGTTTTACAGGGGGCTGGCGGGAGACCCAGTACTTC
TRBJ1-2 | TRBD1 | TRBV27 | many | CASSYATGASNGYTF | TGTGCCAGCAGTTACGCTACAGGGGCCTCCAATGGCTACACCTTC
TRBJ1-5 | - | TRBV6-1 | - | CATGENNQPQHF | TGTGCCACCGGTGAGAACAATCAGCCCCAGCATTTT
TRBJ2-7 | TRBD2 | TRBV6-1 | - | CASRPPGLAGIGSTYEQYF | TGTGCCAGCAGACCGCCGGGACTAGCGGGAATTGGGTCGACCTACGAGCAGTACTTC
TRBJ2-3 | TRBD2 | TRBV2 | many | CASSVAGGDTDTQYF | TGTGCCAGCAGTGTAGCGGGAGGGGACACAGATACGCAGTATTTT
TRBJ1-2 | - | TRBV20-1 | many | CSTKGGQSEYGYTF | TGCAGTACTAAGGGGGGCCAATCGGAATATGGCTACACCTTC
TRBJ2-3 | TRBD2 | TRBV7-3 | - | CASSFSGSSTDTQYF | TGTGCCAGCAGCTTTAGCGGGTCTAGCACAGATACGCAGTATTTT
TRBJ2-1 | - | TRBV3-1 | many | CASSQALTSDEQFF | TGTGCCAGCAGCCAAGCGTTGACTTCGGATGAGCAGTTCTTC
TRBJ2-2 | - | TRBV5-1 | few | CASSFRVSGNTGELFF | TGCGCCAGCAGCTTTCGGGTTAGCGGGAACACCGGGGAGCTGTTTTTT
TRBJ1-2 | - | TRBV9 | - | CASSVAPGEASYGYTF | TGTGCCAGCAGCGTAGCCCCAGGGGAGGCCTCCTATGGCTACACCTTC
TRBJ1-5 | TRBD1 | TRBV10-3 | - | CAISDRTGGGQPQHF | TGTGCCATCAGTGACCGGACAGGGGGGGGACAGCCCCAGCATTTT
TRBJ2-5 | TRBD1 | TRBV28 | - | CASSPPGQLKETQYF | TGTGCCAGCAGTCCCCCGGGACAGCTAAAAGAGACCCAGTACTTC
TRBJ2-1 | - | TRBV11-2 | - | CASNHNEQFF | TGTGCCAGCAACCACAATGAGCAGTTCTTC
TRBJ1-5 | - | TRBV11-2 | many | CASSFGGSQPQHF | TGTGCCAGCAGCTTTGGGGGTAGCCAGCCCCAGCATTTT
TRBJ2-3 | - | TRBV10-1 | - | CASSSHSTTDTQYF | TGCGCCAGCAGTTCGCACAGCACCACAGATACGCAGTATTTT
TRBJ2-6 | - | TRBV19 | few | CATPPGGPSGANVLTF | TGTGCCACCCCCCCCGGCGGACCCTCTGGGGCCAACGTCCTGACTTTC
TRBJ2-1 | - | TRBV5-1 | many | CASSLVSGNSYNEQFF | TGCGCCAGCAGCTTGGTGAGCGGTAACTCCTACAATGAGCAGTTCTTC
TRBJ2-1 | - | TRBV5-1 | many | CASSLMGDNEQFF | TGCGCCAGCAGCTTGATGGGGGACAATGAGCAGTTCTTC
TRBJ1-1 | - | TRBV5-1 | many | CASSLEENTEAFF | TGCGCCAGCAGCTTGGAAGAGAACACTGAAGCTTTCTTT
TRBJ1-1 | TRBD1 | TRBV5-1 | many | CASSLDGQGRAEAFF | TGCGCCAGCAGCTTGGATGGACAGGGGAGGGCTGAAGCTTTCTTT
TRBJ1-2 | - | TRBV24-1 | - | CATSEQGSGYTF | TGTGCCACCTCCGAACAGGGATCTGGCTACACCTTC
TRBJ2-1 | - | TRBV5-1 | many | CASSLASASTNEQFF | TGCGCCAGCAGCTTGGCTAGCGCATCGACCAATGAGCAGTTCTTC
TRBJ2-5 | TRBD1 | TRBV9 | few | CASSVVPTGGETQYF | TGTGCCAGCAGCGTAGTCCCGACAGGGGGAGAGACCCAGTACTTC
TRBJ2-4 | - | TRBV11-2 | many | CASSPRDLDIQYF | TGTGCCAGCAGCCCTAGGGACCTTGACATTCAGTACTTC
TRBJ2-3 | - | TRBV29-1 | once | CSASRGDRTDTQYF | TGCAGCGCGTCGAGGGGGGACCGGACAGATACGCAGTATTTT
TRBJ1-1 | TRBD1 | TRBV6-2/TRBV6-3 | many | CASWGQNMNTEAFF | TGTGCCAGTTGGGGACAGAACATGAACACTGAAGCTTTCTTT
TRBJ2-3 | - | TRBV5-1 | many | CATSDGGNTDTQYF | TGCGCCACCTCCGACGGGGGCAATACAGATACGCAGTATTTT
TRBJ2-7 | TRBD2 | TRBV7-2 | few | CASSTLAGRVYEQYF | TGTGCCAGCAGCACTTTAGCGGGAAGGGTTTACGAGCAGTACTTC
TRBJ2-1 | TRBD2 | TRBV24-1 | few | CATRTGGSYNEQFF | TGTGCCACCAGGACGGGGGGGTCCTACAATGAGCAGTTCTTC
TRBJ1-3 | - | TRBV30 | - | CAWSSGNTIYF | TGTGCCTGGAGCTCAGGAAACACCATATATTTT
TRBJ2-3 | TRBD2 | TRBV20-1 | - | CSARENPGTSGGGGLRDTQYF | TGCAGTGCTAGAGAAAACCCCGGGACTAGTGGGGGCGGTGGTTTAAGAGATACGCAGTATTTT
TRBJ1-3 | TRBD1 | TRBV7-9 | few | CASSPRQGYGNTIYF | TGTGCCAGCAGCCCCCGACAGGGATATGGAAACACCATATATTTT
TRBJ2-7 | TRBD1 | TRBV2 | many | CASSPDRGREQYF | TGTGCCAGCAGTCCTGACAGGGGGCGCGAGCAGTACTTC
TRBJ2-1 | - | TRBV20-1 | many | CSARDPLKGRALYNEQFF | TGCAGTGCTAGAGACCCCTTGAAGGGGCGGGCCCTCTACAATGAGCAGTTCTTC
TRBJ1-1 | - | TRBV10-3 | - | CAISGSRSARNTEAFF | TGTGCCATCAGTGGTTCCAGATCAGCTAGGAACACTGAAGCTTTCTTT
TRBJ1-5 | - | TRBV7-2 | - | CASTLAPGGEGQPQHF | TGTGCCAGCACCTTAGCGCCCGGGGGCGAAGGTCAGCCCCAGCATTTT
TRBJ2-7 | TRBD1 | TRBV20-1 | few | CSARDRTGYTEQYF | TGCAGTGCTAGAGACAGGACAGGCTATACGGAGCAGTACTTC
TRBJ2-1 | TRBD2 | TRBV3-1 | many | CASSLSSGREKEQFF | TGTGCCAGCAGCCTCAGTAGCGGGAGGGAAAAGGAGCAGTTCTTC
TRBJ1-4 | TRBD1 | TRBV20-1 | few | CSARDPRTGNEKLFF | TGCAGTGCTAGAGATCCAAGGACAGGGAATGAAAAACTGTTTTTT
TRBJ1-1 | - | TRBV12-3/TRBV12-4 | many | CASSLTLEAFF | TGTGCCAGCAGCCTGACGCTTGAAGCTTTCTTT
TRBJ1-6 | - | TRBV28 | - | CASRLGGNSPLHF | TGTGCCAGCAGGCTCGGGGGGAATTCACCCCTCCACTTT
TRBJ2-1 | - | TRBV5-4 | - | CASSLRHNGNNEQFF | TGTGCCAGCAGCTTGAGACACAACGGTAACAATGAGCAGTTCTTC
TRBJ1-1 | - | TRBV12-3/TRBV12-4 | many | CASSLSGRGLEMNTEAFF | TGTGCCAGCAGTTTATCTGGCAGGGGTTTGGAAATGAACACTGAAGCTTTCTTT
TRBJ2-7 | - | TRBV29-1 | - | CSASQGGFYEQYF | TGCAGCGCCTCCCAGGGGGGGTTCTACGAGCAGTACTTC
TRBJ2-3 | TRBD2 | TRBV29-1 | - | CSVPTSGKRNTQYF | TGCAGCGTTCCGACTAGCGGAAAGCGGAATACGCAGTATTTT
TRBJ1-1 | - | TRBV7-8 | - | CASSLARTRMNTEAFF | TGTGCCAGCAGCTTAGCGAGGACCCGCATGAACACTGAAGCTTTCTTT
TRBJ2-1 | - | TRBV7-3 | - | CASSPGGGRSSYNEQFF | TGTGCCAGCAGCCCAGGGGGAGGGCGGAGCTCCTACAATGAGCAGTTCTTC
TRBJ2-3 | TRBD1 | TRBV30 | few | CAWSGIRDREWTDTQYF | TGTGCCTGGAGTGGAATCCGGGACAGGGAATGGACAGATACGCAGTATTTT